The 13 T cell receptor beta chains below were found in one sample sequenced in a study of blood T cell repertoires in COVID-19. TCRdb's copy holds only in-frame clones and misses some; the assay was immunoSEQ multiplex PCR. The data hold about 290,000 clones, with roughly 90% observed a single time. Sequencing was performed on peripheral blood. The receptor source for this set is a man between 40 and 49 years old with acute or convalescent COVID-19.

The V and J genes are TRBV19 and TRBJ2-4, with 8 bases matching TRBD2. Germline loops: CDR1 LNHDA, CDR2 SQIVND (reference sequence). V shed 7 bases, J shed 6 bases, and the junction held 8 bases outside the gene matches. The CDR3 contains 14 residues. CDR3 nucleotide sequence: TGTGCCAGTACTCGCTCGGGAGGGGGAAACATTCAGTACTTC. The encoded protein is CASTRSGGGNIQYF.

The chain uses TRBV15 and TRBJ2-7, with a weak D call TRBD1 (6 bases). V dropped 0 bases and J dropped 5 bases, with 14 bases sitting between them. The CDR3 is made up of 15 amino acids. Per germline, CDR1 LNHNV and CDR2 YYDKDF (reference sequence). The CDR3 loop reads CATSRDPTGWNEQYF. Here the CDR3 DNA reads TGTGCCACCAGCAGAGATCCAACAGGGTGGAACGAGCAGTACTTC.

This clone was counted a single time. This chain connects TRBV2 to TRBJ1-1; 9 nucleotides match TRBD1. The V gene's germline CDR1 is SNHLY and CDR2 FYNNEI. This CDR3 has 14 residues. The trim removed 6 bases at V and 1 base at J, leaving 3 bases unmatched. The CDR3 region has the DNA TGTGCCAGCAGGTCGGGACAGGGGAACACTGAAGCTTTCTTT. This codes for CASRSGQGNTEAFF.

The V gene is TRBV5-4, the J gene TRBJ1-6; no clear D gene. This CDR3 is 14 amino acids long. The V and J ends lost 1 base and 4 bases respectively, with 6 bases between them. Germline V gene sequence: CDR1 SGHNT, CDR2 YYREEE (reference sequence). In nucleotides, the CDR3 is TGTGCCAGCAGCTTGATCGGGTATAATTCACCCCTCCACTTT. Its translation: CASSLIGYNSPLHF.

J is TRBJ1-2 and V is TRBV29-1; D uncertain. CDR3 length: 13 residues. Germline-derived CDR1 and CDR2 are SQVTM and ANQGSEA. The V gene lost 4 bases and the J gene lost 5 bases, with 14 bases spanning the gap. The CDR3 protein is CSVAVGSRYGYTF. The CDR3 DNA is TGCAGCGTTGCCGTTGGGAGCCGATATGGCTACACCTTC.

J is TRBJ2-7 and V is TRBV24-1; 7 nucleotides match TRBD1. Germline V gene lookup returns CDR1 KGHDR and CDR2 SFDVKD. The CDR3 covers 15 residues. J lost 4 bases, V lost 2 bases, and 7 bases had no gene match. The CDR3 spells CATSDSRDSFYEQYF. CDR3 DNA: TGTGCCACCAGTGATTCTCGGGACAGCTTTTACGAGCAGTACTTC.

This clone was recorded only once. The chain links TRBV2 to TRBJ1-2; D not certain. This CDR3 contains 14 residues. With 6 bases removed from V and 0 bases from J, the gap between germline ends came to 11 bases. The germline V gene has CDR1 SNHLY and CDR2 FYNNEI. The CDR3 sequence: CASSTSGANYGYTF. For the CDR3, the DNA is TGTGCCAGCAGCACCTCGGGAGCTAACTATGGCTACACCTTC.

The chain couples TRBV7-2 to TRBJ2-7; possible D gene TRBD2, 5 bases. This CDR3 comprises 13 residues. Germline values: CDR1 SGHTA, CDR2 FQGNSA. The ends were cut back, 4 bases at V and 3 bases at J, with 10 bases in the middle. CDR3 sequence: CASSSRAGYEQYF. CDR3 nucleotides: TGTGCCAGCAGCTCCCGGGCGGGCTACGAGCAGTACTTC.

CDR3 loop: CASSLYEGDNYGYTF. The CDR3 bases are TGTGCCAGCAGCTTGTATGAGGGGGACAACTATGGCTACACCTTC. The chain couples TRBV5-6 to TRBJ1-2, with a weak D call TRBD1 (6 bases). Per germline, CDR1 SGHDT and CDR2 YYEEEE. The CDR3 is made up of 15 amino acids. Trimming took off 1 base at V and 2 bases at J, with 12 bases between the two ends.

This clone was detected only once. The chain is built from TRBV12-5 and TRBJ1-1, with D perhaps TRBD1 (5 bases). Germline-derived CDR1 and CDR2 are LGHNT and FRNRAP. The CDR3 has 14 residues. The germline V and J ends were trimmed by 5 bases and 0 bases, with 10 bases remaining between them. DNA of the CDR3: TGTGCTAGTGGTGTCCCGGGGGTGAACACTGAAGCTTTCTTT. Amino acids: CASGVPGVNTEAFF.

The CDR3 region is CASSASNYGYTF. In DNA form, the CDR3 reads TGTGCCAGCAGTGCCTCTAACTATGGCTACACCTTC. The chain is built from TRBV2 and TRBJ1-2, with D unresolved. Per the germline V gene, CDR1 is SNHLY and CDR2 is FYNNEI. V lost 4 bases, J lost 0 bases, and 3 bases lay in between. The CDR3 is 12 residues long.

J is TRBJ2-3 and V is TRBV11-2; 8 nucleotides agree with TRBD1. J gave up 2 bases and V 2 bases, and 3 bases lay outside the gene matches. The germline CDR1 and CDR2 sequences are SGHAT and FQNNGV. The CDR3 consists of 15 residues. CDR3 bases: TGTGCCAGCAGCTTACAGGGGGCCTCCACAGATACGCAGTATTTT. Protein sequence: CASSLQGASTDTQYF.

The genes are TRBV4-1 and TRBJ1-4, with 11 positions matching TRBD1. Germline trimming cut 3 bases from V and 4 bases from J; bases unmatched to any gene: 4. Looked up from germline, CDR1 is MGHRA and CDR2 is YSYEKL. The CDR3 runs 16 residues. In DNA form, the CDR3 reads TGCGCCAGCAGCCAGGGACAGGGGGTTAGTAATGAAAAACTGTTTTTT. Translated, it gives CASSQGQGVSNEKLFF.